This T cell receptor beta chain was sequenced in a study of blood T cell repertoires in COVID-19. Study information: Acute-phase and convalescent COVID-19 samples originated in the United States, Italy and Spain.

This CDR3 is built from 16 residues. Trimming removed 7 bases from V and 7 bases from J; junction bases left unmatched: 15. CDR1 is WSHSY and CDR2 is SAAADI in the germline V gene. The repertoire was sequenced with immunoSEQ multiplex PCR; TCRdb's copy has only in-frame clones and lacks some. The top ten clones hold roughly 3.6% of a sample with 300,000 to 450,000 clones, roughly 85% of them seen once. The specimen sequenced was peripheral blood. The sequence came from a woman aged 18-35 years with acute or convalescent COVID-19. The chain is built from TRBV10-2 and TRBJ1-4; 7 positions match TRBD1. The CDR3 sequence: CASIPGQTLKSEKLFF. Written as DNA, the CDR3 is TGCGCCAGCATCCCGGGACAGACTTTGAAAAGTGAAAAACTGTTTTTT.